The rows below give T cell receptor beta chains drawn from one sample of a study of radiotherapy plus CTLA-4 blockade in lung cancer. The repertoire was sequenced with immunoSEQ multiplex PCR; TCRdb's copy has only in-frame clones and lacks some. The sample holds some 64,000 clones; roughly 80% are singletons and the top ten take 4% to 5.5%. The sequences come from peripheral blood, collected from a patient treated with radiotherapy plus ipilimumab. Receptor source: a human donor with non-small cell lung cancer who had a complete response to radiotherapy plus ipilimumab. Each CDR3 is given with its conserved first and last residue. The D gene is left open where the match is weak. Size values are once, few and many counts, or a class for expanded clones, and some rows have none.

CDR3	DNA	size	D	V	J
CASSTGQGAGETQYF	TGTGCCAGCAGCACAGGACAGGGGGCGGGGGAGACCCAGTACTTC	NA	TRBD1	TRBV5-4	TRBJ2-5
CASSDGGSYGYTF	TGTGCCAGCAGTGACGGGGGAAGCTATGGCTACACCTTC	medium-sized	NA	TRBV2	TRBJ1-2
CASSLYRENGYTF	TGTGCCAGCAGTCTTTACAGGGAAAATGGCTACACCTTC	NA	NA	TRBV6-5	TRBJ1-2
CASSFFGRADNEQFF	TGTGCCAGCAGCTTCTTCGGGAGGGCCGACAATGAGCAGTTCTTC	NA	TRBD2	TRBV9	TRBJ2-1
CASAAGWGAGNQPQHF	TGTGCTAGTGCCGCGGGTTGGGGGGCTGGCAATCAGCCCCAGCATTTT	NA	NA	TRBV12-5	TRBJ1-5
CAWSVRQGRETQYF	TGTGCCTGGAGTGTAAGGCAGGGGAGGGAGACCCAGTACTTC	NA	NA	TRBV30	TRBJ2-5
CASSTSLTDNYGYTF	TGCGCCAGCAGCACCTCACTGACGGATAACTATGGCTACACCTTC	NA	NA	TRBV5-1	TRBJ1-2
CASSWDRVQETQYF	TGTGCCAGCAGCTGGGACAGGGTTCAAGAGACCCAGTACTTC	NA	TRBD1	TRBV6-1	TRBJ2-5
CATGGTPGTGITCFTF	TGTGCCACCGGAGGGACTCCCGGGACAGGGATTACTTGTTTCACCTTC	few	TRBD1	TRBV6-6	TRBJ1-2
CASSSGLAGGTDTQYF	TGTGCCAGCAGCTCGGGACTAGCGGGGGGGACAGATACGCAGTATTTT	NA	TRBD2	TRBV11-3	TRBJ2-3
CASSRQEQPQHF	TGTGCCAGCAGCCGACAGGAACAGCCCCAGCATTTT	once	NA	TRBV14	TRBJ1-5
CASRRGTGSYNYGYTF	TGCGCCAGCAGACGCGGGACAGGGTCATATAACTATGGCTACACCTTC	NA	TRBD1	TRBV23-1	TRBJ1-2
CASSLARRVAGEETQYF	TGTGCTAGCAGCTTAGCGCGGAGGGTAGCGGGGGAAGAGACCCAGTACTTC	once	TRBD2	TRBV7-7	TRBJ2-5
CASSDQGSYGYTF	TGTGCCAGCAGTGACCAGGGTAGCTATGGCTACACCTTC	once	NA	TRBV2	TRBJ1-2
CASSSYREHTF	TGTGCCAGCAGCTCGTACAGGGAACACACCTTC	NA	NA	TRBV5-6	TRBJ1-2
CASSLAWGAAGELFF	TGTGCCAGCAGCTTAGCCTGGGGGGCCGCCGGGGAGCTGTTTTTT	NA	NA	TRBV7-8	TRBJ2-2
CASSTPSEKLFF	TGTGCCAGTAGTACCCCGTCGGAAAAACTGTTTTTT	NA	NA	TRBV19	TRBJ1-4
CASSLDLDRADTNEKLFF	TGTGCCAGCAGCTTAGATCTCGACAGGGCAGACACTAATGAAAAACTGTTTTTT	NA	TRBD1	TRBV11-2	TRBJ1-4
CARSPRGDSLKDLANEKLFF	TGTGCCAGAAGCCCTCGAGGGGACAGCCTAAAGGATTTAGCTAATGAAAAACTGTTTTTT	NA	TRBD1	TRBV5-3	TRBJ1-4
CASSIGRDEKLFF	TGTGCCAGTAGTATAGGACGAGACGAAAAACTGTTTTTT	few	NA	TRBV19	TRBJ1-4
CASSLERTVYEQYF	TGTGCCAGCAGCTTAGAAAGGACAGTTTACGAGCAGTACTTC	NA	NA	TRBV11-2	TRBJ2-7
CASGFGQTNSPLHF	TGTGCTAGTGGTTTTGGACAGACCAATTCACCCCTCCACTTT	few	NA	TRBV12-5	TRBJ1-6
CASSGTVGYGYTF	TGTGCCAGCAGCGGGACGGTTGGCTATGGCTACACCTTC	few	NA	TRBV11-2	TRBJ1-2
CASSEASGPGNTIYF	TGTGCCAGCAGTGAAGCCAGCGGCCCCGGAAACACCATATATTTT	NA	NA	TRBV2	TRBJ1-3
CASTALRGGTEAFF	TGTGCCAGCACCGCTCTTAGGGGCGGCACTGAAGCTTTCTTT	NA	NA	TRBV7-9	TRBJ1-1
CASSAQGGLLANEKLFF	TGTGCCAGCAGCGCCCAAGGGGGGCTCTTGGCTAATGAAAAACTGTTTTTT	few	NA	TRBV5-5	TRBJ1-4
CASSIKQGGDQPQHF	TGTGCCAGCAGCATAAAACAGGGGGGGGATCAGCCCCAGCATTTT	NA	TRBD1	TRBV7-2	TRBJ1-5
CASSTQGFEGTEAFF	TGCGCCAGCAGCACACAGGGATTTGAAGGGACTGAAGCTTTCTTT	NA	NA	TRBV5-1	TRBJ1-1
CASSMRLGYNEQFF	TGTGCCAGTAGTATGAGGTTGGGCTACAATGAGCAGTTCTTC	NA	NA	TRBV19	TRBJ2-1
CASSSPGGYEQYF	TGTGCCAGCAGCTCGCCGGGGGGATACGAGCAGTACTTC	NA	TRBD2	TRBV9	TRBJ2-7
CASSLDGYEQYF	TGTGCCAGCAGTTTAGACGGATACGAGCAGTACTTC	few	NA	TRBV6-6	TRBJ2-7
CASSLGGGEGAFF	TGCGCCAGCAGCTTGGGAGGGGGCGAAGGAGCTTTCTTT	NA	TRBD1	TRBV5-1	TRBJ1-1
CASNSLDTEAFF	TGTGCCAGCAACTCGTTGGACACTGAAGCTTTCTTT	NA	NA	TRBV6-5	TRBJ1-1
CAWSASPSSYEQYF	TGTGCCTGGAGTGCAAGCCCGAGCTCCTACGAGCAGTACTTC	NA	NA	TRBV30	TRBJ2-7
CAWSVPRFTTNQPQHF	TGTGCCTGGAGTGTACCCCGGTTTACCACCAATCAGCCCCAGCATTTT	NA	NA	TRBV30	TRBJ1-5
CASSSPGTGINNSPLHF	TGTGCCAGCAGTTCTCCCGGGACAGGGATCAATAATTCACCCCTCCACTTT	NA	TRBD1	TRBV28	TRBJ1-6
CASSQERGDGSNQPQHF	TGCGCCAGCAGCCAAGAGCGGGGGGATGGGAGCAATCAGCCCCAGCATTTT	NA	NA	TRBV4-1	TRBJ1-5
CAISDETGLNQPQHF	TGTGCCATCAGTGATGAGACAGGACTCAATCAGCCCCAGCATTTT	NA	NA	TRBV10-3	TRBJ1-5
CASSLRGLGTGEPFF	TGTGCCAGCAGCCTCCGCGGGCTAGGTACCGGGGAGCCGTTTTTT	NA	NA	TRBV9	TRBJ2-2
CASSRWTKEAFF	TGTGCCAGCAGCCGTTGGACGAAGGAAGCTTTCTTT	NA	NA	TRBV7-2	TRBJ1-1
CASSTSNSPLHF	TGTGCCAGCAGCACCAGTAATTCACCCCTCCACTTT	few	NA	TRBV11-2	TRBJ1-6